The T cell receptor (beta chain) under discussion was sequenced for a study of cytomegalovirus exposure and HLA in healthy donors. Regarding the study as a whole: Most sequenced TCRs were rare (though some public TCRs occurred in many donors). The tendency of first-cohort TCR clusters to co-occur in the 120 or so validation repertoires was the finding of a later analysis.

A word on this clone: The antigen is undetermined.

Repertoires were generated with immunoSEQ multiplex PCR, while TCRdb's copy carries only in-frame clones and drops some. In the table there are approximately 180,000 clones, about 87% of which are singletons. These donors were members of the roughly 120-subject validation cohort, a group separate from the approximately 670-subject first cohort. This TCR came from a woman aged 25-40 years in good health and CMV-seronegative. The sequencing sample was made of PBMCs.

Here the CDR3 reads CASSSWTGQNYGYTF. CDR3 DNA sequence: TGTGCCAGCAGCTCGTGGACAGGACAGAACTATGGCTACACCTTC. The gene calls are TRBV5-4 and TRBJ1-2; 7 bases line up with TRBD1. The germline gives CDR1 SGHNT, CDR2 YYREEE (reference sequence). This CDR3 comprises 15 residues. J lost 2 bases, V lost 3 bases, and 7 bases had no gene match.